A selection of T cell receptor beta chains follows, all from one sample in a study of T cell repertoires in cytomegalovirus infection. For these receptors, no antigen is known. TCRdb re-derived calls from the reads in MiXCR, one entry per CDR3 protein. Among about 470,000 distinct CDR3 sequences listed, roughly 46% were seen once. The sequences come from cultured PBMCs, collected from culture after CMV antigen stimulation. The receptors were gathered from a human donor in good health (CMV status not recorded). Some clones in this sample may be carry-over from other donors' samples. Both conserved end residues are part of each CDR3. D genes are given only for firm matches. Size is stated for part of the rows, as once, few or many counts, or as a class when the clone is expanded.

j_call | clone_size | cdr3_length | v_call | d_call | cdr3_nt | cdr3_aa
TRBJ2-5 | few | 15 | TRBV7-2 | TRBD2 | TGTGCCAGCAGCCCCGGGACTAGCGGGGGGCGGACCCAGTACTTC | CASSPGTSGGRTQYF
TRBJ1-2 | NA | 14 | TRBV5-6 | NA | TGTGCCAGCAGCTCTTCCAGGACTAACTATGGCTACACCTTC | CASSSSRTNYGYTF
TRBJ2-2 | NA | 13 | TRBV12-3/TRBV12-4 | NA | TGTGCCAGCAGAAACATGAACACCGGGGAGCTGTTTTTT | CASRNMNTGELFF
TRBJ2-3 | NA | 15 | TRBV7-8 | NA | TGTGCCAGCAGCCCGCCAGCGGTTCGCACAGATACGCAGTATTTT | CASSPPAVRTDTQYF
TRBJ1-4 | NA | 15 | TRBV7-2 | NA | TGTGCCAGCAGCTTAGCGCCAGGGTTGGGAGAAAAACTGTTTTTT | CASSLAPGLGEKLFF
TRBJ2-1 | NA | 18 | TRBV20-1 | TRBD2 | TGCAGTGCTACGCCACCCCTCTCGGTACTAGCGGGGGGCAATGAGCAGTTCTTC | CSATPPLSVLAGGNEQFF
TRBJ2-3 | many | 14 | TRBV5-4 | NA | TGTGCCAGCAGCTTGGGTGAGAACACAGATACGCAGTATTTT | CASSLGENTDTQYF
TRBJ2-7 | NA | 14 | TRBV7-8 | TRBD1 | TGTGCCAGCAGCTTAGAGGGGGCAGGGTACGAGCAGTACTTC | CASSLEGAGYEQYF
TRBJ1-2 | NA | 13 | TRBV12-3/TRBV12-4 | NA | TGTGCCAGCAACGGAGGGGGGGACTATGGCTACACCTTC | CASNGGGDYGYTF
TRBJ2-3 | few | 12 | TRBV7-6 | NA | TGTGCCAGCAGCTCAACTGGCGATACGCAGTATTTT | CASSSTGDTQYF
TRBJ2-1 | NA | 16 | TRBV27 | NA | TGTGCCAGCAGTCCACAGGGAAGAAGCGCCTACAATGAGCAGTTCTTC | CASSPQGRSAYNEQFF
TRBJ2-1 | NA | 15 | TRBV4-3 | NA | TGCGCCAGCAGCCCCAGGGGACAAATCTACAATGAGCAGTTCTTC | CASSPRGQIYNEQFF
TRBJ2-3 | few | 15 | TRBV24-1 | NA | TGTGCCACCAGTGATTTTGGTAGCGGCACAGATACGCAGTATTTT | CATSDFGSGTDTQYF
TRBJ2-3 | NA | 13 | TRBV3-1 | NA | TGTGCCAGCAGCCAAGTGGGGTCAGATACGCAGTATTTT | CASSQVGSDTQYF
TRBJ2-3 | NA | 13 | TRBV7-9 | NA | TGTGCCAGCGAAGACCTTATGGCAGATACGCAGTATTTT | CASEDLMADTQYF
TRBJ2-5 | many | 14 | TRBV7-2 | NA | TGTGCCAGCAGCTTAGCCCTAGGGCCAGAGACCCAGTACTTC | CASSLALGPETQYF
TRBJ2-7 | NA | 17 | TRBV7-8 | NA | TGTGCCAGCAGCTTAGATCCGGGGGCCACCACCTCCTACGAGCAGTACTTC | CASSLDPGATTSYEQYF
TRBJ2-1 | few | 13 | TRBV7-2 | NA | TGTGCCAGCAGCCCTAGGAGAGGTGGTCGGGAGTTCTTC | CASSPRRGGREFF
TRBJ2-5 | few | 13 | TRBV12-3/TRBV12-4 | NA | TGTGCCAGCAGTTTTAGGGCCGAAGGGACCCAGTACTTC | CASSFRAEGTQYF
TRBJ2-3 | NA | 15 | TRBV7-6 | TRBD2 | TGTGCCAGCATTCCCTCGGGCGGGAGGACAGATACGCAGTATTTT | CASIPSGGRTDTQYF
TRBJ2-3 | many | 14 | TRBV7-2 | NA | TGTGCCAGCACCCCAAACCCGGCCACAGATACGCAGTATTTT | CASTPNPATDTQYF
TRBJ2-1 | NA | 15 | TRBV11-2 | TRBD1 | TGTGCCAGCAGCTCGGGACAGGGGGCGCGGAATGAGCAGTTCTTC | CASSSGQGARNEQFF
TRBJ2-7 | many | 13 | TRBV7-2 | TRBD1 | TGTGCCAGCAGTCGTCAGGGGGCCTACGAGCAGTACTTC | CASSRQGAYEQYF
TRBJ1-2 | NA | 14 | TRBV7-2 | NA | TGTGCCAGCAGCAGCGGACCCTCGACTTTTGGCTACACCTTC | CASSSGPSTFGYTF
TRBJ2-3 | NA | 14 | TRBV6-2/TRBV6-3 | NA | TGTGCCAGCGCTCAGAGGACTATGGTGGATACGCAGTATTTT | CASAQRTMVDTQYF
TRBJ1-5 | NA | 15 | TRBV28 | TRBD1 | TGTGCCAGCAGTTTAGTAGGACAGGCCAATCAGCCCCAGCATTTT | CASSLVGQANQPQHF
TRBJ1-1 | NA | 14 | TRBV7-2 | TRBD1 | TGTGCCAGCAGCCTACTGACAGGGAGGACTGAAGCTTTCTTT | CASSLLTGRTEAFF
TRBJ2-7 | NA | 12 | TRBV6-5 | NA | TGTGCCAGCAGTTACTCGATAGGCGAGCAGTACTTC | CASSYSIGEQYF
TRBJ2-1 | few | 14 | TRBV12-3/TRBV12-4 | NA | TGTGCCAGCTCAGGACTTACCCGACGCAATGAGCAGTTCTTC | CASSGLTRRNEQFF
TRBJ2-3 | NA | 15 | TRBV7-2 | NA | TGTGCCAGCAGCTTAGGATATCAAAGCACAGATACGCAGTATTTT | CASSLGYQSTDTQYF
TRBJ2-2 | few | 12 | TRBV12-3/TRBV12-4 | NA | TGTGCCAGCAGTTTTAGTCCTGGGGAGCTGTTTTTT | CASSFSPGELFF
TRBJ2-7 | few | 14 | TRBV11-2 | NA | TGTGCCAGCAGCGGGATAGGGTTCACCTACGAGCAGTACTTC | CASSGIGFTYEQYF
TRBJ2-5 | NA | 15 | TRBV11-2 | NA | TGTGCCAGCAGCTTAAATGGCCTAGATGGAGAGACCCAGTACTTC | CASSLNGLDGETQYF
TRBJ1-2 | NA | 14 | TRBV20-1 | TRBD1 | TGCAGTGCCGCGGACAGGGGGGAATCAAGGGGCTACACCTTC | CSAADRGESRGYTF
TRBJ1-2 | NA | 13 | TRBV19 | NA | TGTGCCAGTAAAACTCTTTCTAACTATGGCTACACCTTC | CASKTLSNYGYTF
TRBJ2-7 | NA | 15 | TRBV6-2/TRBV6-3 | TRBD1 | TGTGCCAGCAGTTCCGCCGGGACAGGACTGTACGAGCAGTACTTC | CASSSAGTGLYEQYF
TRBJ2-5 | many | 14 | TRBV7-2 | NA | TGTGCCAGCGCCGGCGGGGTGACTCAAGAGACCCAGTACTTC | CASAGGVTQETQYF
TRBJ1-3 | NA | 15 | TRBV7-8 | NA | TGTGCCAGCAGCTTAGCGCGGTACTCTGGAAACACCATATATTTT | CASSLARYSGNTIYF
TRBJ1-2 | once | 20 | TRBV15 | TRBD1 | TGTGCCACCAGCAGAATGAGAGATAAGACAGGGCCATATGGTCGGTCGGGCTACACCTTC | CATSRMRDKTGPYGRSGYTF
TRBJ1-4 | NA | 12 | TRBV7-2 | NA | TGTGCCAGCTCGGGGTTTGGTGAAAAACTGTTTTTT | CASSGFGEKLFF
TRBJ2-7 | NA | 14 | TRBV5-1 | NA | TGCGCCAGCAGCTTGGAACAGCGTACGACCGAGCAGTACTTC | CASSLEQRTTEQYF
TRBJ2-3 | NA | 17 | TRBV7-2 | TRBD2 | TGTGCCAGCAGCCCAGCTGGAGGGAGGGGTAGGACAGATACGCAGTATTTT | CASSPAGGRGRTDTQYF
TRBJ2-5 | NA | 14 | TRBV12-3/TRBV12-4 | NA | TGTGCCAGCAGTCCGGGGACAATCCAAGAGACCCAGTACTTC | CASSPGTIQETQYF
TRBJ2-2 | many | 15 | TRBV7-2 | NA | TGTGCCAGCAGCCCGGGGACTCCCTCCAGGAGGGAGCTGTTTTTT | CASSPGTPSRRELFF
TRBJ2-3 | many | 15 | TRBV7-8 | NA | TGTGCCAGCAGCTTGGGTCGGGTTGCAGCAGATACGCAGTATTTT | CASSLGRVAADTQYF